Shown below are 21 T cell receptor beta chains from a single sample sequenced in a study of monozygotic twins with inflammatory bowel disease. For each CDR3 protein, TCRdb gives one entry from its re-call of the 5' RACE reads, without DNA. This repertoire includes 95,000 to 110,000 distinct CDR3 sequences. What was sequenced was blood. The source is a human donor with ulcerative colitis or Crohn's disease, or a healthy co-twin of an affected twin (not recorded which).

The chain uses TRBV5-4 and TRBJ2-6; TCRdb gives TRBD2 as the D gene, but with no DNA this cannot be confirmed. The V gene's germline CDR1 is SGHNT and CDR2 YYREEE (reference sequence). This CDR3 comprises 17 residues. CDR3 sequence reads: CASSRYGGRSGANVLTF.

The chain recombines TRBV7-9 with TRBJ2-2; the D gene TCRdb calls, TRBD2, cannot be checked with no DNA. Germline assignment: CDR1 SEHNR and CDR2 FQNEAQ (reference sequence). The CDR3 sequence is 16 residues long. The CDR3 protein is CASSLGTSGSTGELFF.

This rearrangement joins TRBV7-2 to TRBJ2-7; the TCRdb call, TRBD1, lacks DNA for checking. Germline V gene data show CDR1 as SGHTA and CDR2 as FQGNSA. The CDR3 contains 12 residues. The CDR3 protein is CASSFPGAGQYF.

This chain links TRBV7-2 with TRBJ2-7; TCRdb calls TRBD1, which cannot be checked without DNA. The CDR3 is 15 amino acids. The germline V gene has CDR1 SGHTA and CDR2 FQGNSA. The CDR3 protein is CASSPWAGGTYEQYF.

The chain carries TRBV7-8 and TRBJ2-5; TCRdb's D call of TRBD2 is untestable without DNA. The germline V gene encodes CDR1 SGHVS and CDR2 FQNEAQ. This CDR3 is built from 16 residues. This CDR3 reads CASTPLAGRGTETQYF.

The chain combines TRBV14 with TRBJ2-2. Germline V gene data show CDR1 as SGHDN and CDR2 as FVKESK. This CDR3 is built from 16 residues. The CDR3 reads CASSQGRLTNTGELFF.

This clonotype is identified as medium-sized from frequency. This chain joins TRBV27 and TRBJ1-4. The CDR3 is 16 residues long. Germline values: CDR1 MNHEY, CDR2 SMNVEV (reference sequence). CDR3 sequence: CASSSKNTVGREKLFF.

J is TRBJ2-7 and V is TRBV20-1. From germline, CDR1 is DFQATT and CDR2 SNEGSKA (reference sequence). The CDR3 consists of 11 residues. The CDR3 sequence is CSAAKGYEQYF.

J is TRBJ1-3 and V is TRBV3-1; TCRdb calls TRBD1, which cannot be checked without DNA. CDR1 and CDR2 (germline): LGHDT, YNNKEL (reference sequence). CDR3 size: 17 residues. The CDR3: CASSLRDDRGSGNTIYF.

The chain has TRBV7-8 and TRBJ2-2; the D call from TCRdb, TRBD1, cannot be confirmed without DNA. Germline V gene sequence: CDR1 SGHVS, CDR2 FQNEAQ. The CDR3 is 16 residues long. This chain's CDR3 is CASSLPGQGSGRELFF. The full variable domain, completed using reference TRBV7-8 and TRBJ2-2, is GAGVSQSPRYKVAKRGQDVALRCDPISGHVSLFWYQQALGQGPEFLTYFQNEAQLDKSGLPSDRFFAERPEGSVSTLKIQRTQQEDSAVYLCASSLPGQGSGRELFFGEGSRLTVL.

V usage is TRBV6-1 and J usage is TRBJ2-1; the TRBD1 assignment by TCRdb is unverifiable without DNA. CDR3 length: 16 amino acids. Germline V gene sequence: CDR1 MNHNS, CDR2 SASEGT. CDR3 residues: CASSPLGQRGSSEQFF.

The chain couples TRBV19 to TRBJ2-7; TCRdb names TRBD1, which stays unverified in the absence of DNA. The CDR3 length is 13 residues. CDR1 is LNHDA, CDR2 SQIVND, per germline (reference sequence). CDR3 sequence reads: CASRGTGTYEQYF.

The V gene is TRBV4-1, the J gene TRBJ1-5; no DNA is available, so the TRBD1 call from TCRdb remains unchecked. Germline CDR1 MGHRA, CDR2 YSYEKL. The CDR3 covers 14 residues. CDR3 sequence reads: CASSQGQGHQPQHF.

The CDR3 sequence: CSAPPVVAPYNEQFF. The chain recombines TRBV20-1 with TRBJ2-1; TCRdb designates TRBD1, a call that cannot be tested without DNA. In germline, CDR1 is DFQATT, CDR2 SNEGSKA (reference sequence). This CDR3 contains 15 residues.

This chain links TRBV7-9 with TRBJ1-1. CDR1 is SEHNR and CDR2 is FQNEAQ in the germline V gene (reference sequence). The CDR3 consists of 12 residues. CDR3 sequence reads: CASSAVDTEAFF.

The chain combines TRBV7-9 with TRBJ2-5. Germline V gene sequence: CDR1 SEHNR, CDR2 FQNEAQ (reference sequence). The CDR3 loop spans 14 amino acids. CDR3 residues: CASSPAGLRETQYF.

CDR3: CSAKLAGGHNEQFF. The rearrangement joins TRBV20-1 to TRBJ2-1; TCRdb's assignment of TRBD2 cannot be checked, as there is no DNA. The CDR3 covers 14 residues. The germline V gene encodes CDR1 DFQATT and CDR2 SNEGSKA (reference sequence).

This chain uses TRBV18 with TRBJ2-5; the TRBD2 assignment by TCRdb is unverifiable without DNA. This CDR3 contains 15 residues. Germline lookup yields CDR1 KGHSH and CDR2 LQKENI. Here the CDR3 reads CASSPATQGRGTQYF.

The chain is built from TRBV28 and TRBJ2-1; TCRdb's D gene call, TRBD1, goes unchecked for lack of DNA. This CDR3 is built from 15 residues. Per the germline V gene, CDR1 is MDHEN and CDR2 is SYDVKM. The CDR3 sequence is CASSLPTGGRNEQFF.

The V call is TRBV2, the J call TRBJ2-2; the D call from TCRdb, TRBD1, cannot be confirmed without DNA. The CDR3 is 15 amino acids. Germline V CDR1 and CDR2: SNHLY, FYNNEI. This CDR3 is CASTRETANTGELFF.

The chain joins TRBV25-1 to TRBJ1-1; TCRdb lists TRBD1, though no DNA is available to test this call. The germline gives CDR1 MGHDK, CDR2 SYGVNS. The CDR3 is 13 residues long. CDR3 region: CASSTGWNTEAFF. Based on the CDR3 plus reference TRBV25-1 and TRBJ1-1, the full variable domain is EADIYQTPRYLVIGTGKKITLECSQTMGHDKMYWYQQDPGMELHLIHYSYGVNSTEKGDLSSESTVSRIRTEHFPLTLESARPSHTSQYLCASSTGWNTEAFFGQGTRLTVV.